This T cell receptor beta chain was captured by sequencing in a study of CD8 T cells in Susac syndrome. Study background: Blood was drawn from patients with Susac syndrome. At that point, they were therapy-naive, on corticosteroids, or on intravenous immunoglobulin alone. General study points: There was no clonal expansion in the CD4+ T cell repertoires of Susac syndrome.

The CDR3 is 13 residues long. V shed 3 bases and J shed 1 base, with 7 bases lying between them. Per germline, CDR1 SQVTM and CDR2 ANQGSEA. Random hexamers served to reverse transcribe roughly 0.45 to 1 ug RNA. Coverage of TCR beta CDR3 amplification by immunoSEQ multiplex PCR extended to 54 Vbeta and 13 Jbeta. Each CDR3 protein is one row after TCRdb ran MiXCR on the immunoSEQ multiplex PCR reads. The repertoire holds approximately 160,000 distinct CDR3 sequences, with roughly 95% as singletons. With regard to this clonotype: Its antigen is not known.

TEMRA cells were FACS-enriched, with CD8+ and CD4+ T cells isolated negatively. The V call is TRBV29-1, the J call TRBJ2-1; maybe TRBD1 (5 bases). The sequencing sample was made of CD4+ T cells from PBMCs. This receptor was obtained from a human donor with Susac syndrome. CDR3 nucleotides: TGCAGCGTTGATCGACAGTCCTACAATGAGCAGTTCTTC. Its protein product is CSVDRQSYNEQFF.